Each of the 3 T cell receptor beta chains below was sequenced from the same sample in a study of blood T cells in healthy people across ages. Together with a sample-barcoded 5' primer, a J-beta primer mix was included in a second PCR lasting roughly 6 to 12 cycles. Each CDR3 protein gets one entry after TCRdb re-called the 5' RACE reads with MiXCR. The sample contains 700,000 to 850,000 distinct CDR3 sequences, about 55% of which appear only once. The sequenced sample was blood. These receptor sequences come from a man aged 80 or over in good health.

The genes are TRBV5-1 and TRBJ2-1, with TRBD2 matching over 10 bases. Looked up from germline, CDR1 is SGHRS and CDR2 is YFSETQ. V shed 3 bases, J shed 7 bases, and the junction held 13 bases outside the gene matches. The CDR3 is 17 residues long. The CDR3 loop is CASSYPLAGEVRNEQFF. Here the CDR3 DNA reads TGCGCCAGCAGCTACCCTCTAGCGGGAGAGGTTAGGAATGAGCAGTTCTTC.

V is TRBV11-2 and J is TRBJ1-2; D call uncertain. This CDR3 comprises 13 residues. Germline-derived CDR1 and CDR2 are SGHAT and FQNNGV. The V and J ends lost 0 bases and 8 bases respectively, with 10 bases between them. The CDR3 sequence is CASSLDPLGGYTF. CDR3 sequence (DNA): TGTGCCAGCAGCTTAGACCCGCTGGGGGGCTACACCTTC.

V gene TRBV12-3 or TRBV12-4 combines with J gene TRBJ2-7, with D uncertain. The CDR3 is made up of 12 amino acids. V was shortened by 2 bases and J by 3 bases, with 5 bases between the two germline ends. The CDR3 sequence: CASSLLDYEQYF. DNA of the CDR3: TGTGCCAGCAGTTTACTGGACTACGAGCAGTACTTC.